This TCR beta chain comes out of a study of radiation and T cells in renal cell carcinoma. Study-level results: In blood, top tumor clones expanded by 2 weeks, shrinking by 4. Dominant CDR3 motifs were more common in irradiated tumors than controls.

The method was immunoSEQ multiplex PCR; TCRdb's version includes in-frame clones alone and lacks a portion of them. The profile shows about 22,000 clones, roughly half of them singletons. As for this clone: Its antigen is still unknown.

Germline CDR1 is SGHTA and CDR2 is FQGTGA. Trimming took off 5 bases at V and 4 bases at J, with 11 bases between the two ends. CDR3 length equals 13 residues. The sample's treatment: 15 Gy SBRT to primary tumor, nephrectomy 4 weeks later. Nephrectomy followed 15 Gy stereotactic body radiation by 4 weeks. The sequence came from a woman in her forties or fifties with renal cell carcinoma. This chain joins TRBV7-3 and TRBJ1-1, with D unclear. This material consisted of tumor tissue, taken from a patient whose treatment included radiotherapy and nephrectomy. The CDR3 loop is CASSLTLSTEAFF. CDR3 bases: TGTGCCAGCAGCCTCACACTATCCACTGAAGCTTTCTTT.